This T cell receptor beta chain was captured in a study of T cell repertoires in aging, cancer and after chemotherapy. Trimming removed 4 bases at V and 4 bases at J, with 13 bases between. There are 14 residues in the CDR3. CDR1 and CDR2 from the germline V gene are MDHEN and SYDVKM. Rearranged V-D-J TRB sequences were amplified with a mixed TRB-A/B primer pool. TCRdb recomputed calls from the multiplex PCR reads with MiXCR, one row per CDR3 protein. The table includes under 12,000 distinct CDR3 sequences, less than 55% detected once. Amplification of TCR beta used genomic DNA extracted from peripheral blood.

This chain joins TRBV28 and TRBJ1-2, with D perhaps matching TRBD1 (5 bases). This TCR was sampled from a human donor in good health. Sequenced: blood. The CDR3 sequence is CASSSPGTAYGYTF. In nucleotides, the CDR3 is TGTGCCAGCAGTTCGCCCGGGACGGCCTATGGCTACACCTTC.